This TCR beta chain was captured by sequencing in a study of cytomegalovirus exposure and HLA in healthy donors. PCR used 60 Vbeta primers and 13 Jbeta primers. Sequencing used immunoSEQ multiplex PCR; TCRdb keeps in-frame clones, though not all of them. Found here are 99,000 or so clones, about 13% of them singletons; the top ten hold roughly 16%. This clone turned up a few times. The antigen remains undetermined. General study results and limits: Presence/absence analyses supposed approximately even sequencing depth among donors.

The sequenced sample consisted of PBMCs. The TCR originated in a man in his forties in good health and CMV-seropositive.

The CDR3 region is CAWSGEGLDTGELFF. The CDR3 DNA sequence: TGTGCCTGGAGTGGGGAGGGACTGGACACCGGGGAGCTGTTTTTT. The chain carries TRBV30 and TRBJ2-2, with TRBD2 identical over 7 bases. This CDR3 has 15 amino acids. V lost 1 base and J lost 3; bases outside the gene matches: 5. Germline V gene data show CDR1 as GTSNPN and CDR2 as SVGIG (reference sequence).